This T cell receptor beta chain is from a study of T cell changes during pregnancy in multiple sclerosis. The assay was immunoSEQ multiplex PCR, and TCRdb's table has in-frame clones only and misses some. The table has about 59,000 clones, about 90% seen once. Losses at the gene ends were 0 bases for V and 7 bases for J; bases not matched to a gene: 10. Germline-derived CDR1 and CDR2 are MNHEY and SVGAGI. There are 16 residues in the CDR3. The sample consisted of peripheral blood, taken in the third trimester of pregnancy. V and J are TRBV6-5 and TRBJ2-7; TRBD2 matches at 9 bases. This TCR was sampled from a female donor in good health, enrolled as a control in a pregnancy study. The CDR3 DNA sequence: TGTGCCAGCAGTTACTCGAACTTAGCGGGAGTGGTGGAGCAGTACTTC. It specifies CASSYSNLAGVVEQYF.